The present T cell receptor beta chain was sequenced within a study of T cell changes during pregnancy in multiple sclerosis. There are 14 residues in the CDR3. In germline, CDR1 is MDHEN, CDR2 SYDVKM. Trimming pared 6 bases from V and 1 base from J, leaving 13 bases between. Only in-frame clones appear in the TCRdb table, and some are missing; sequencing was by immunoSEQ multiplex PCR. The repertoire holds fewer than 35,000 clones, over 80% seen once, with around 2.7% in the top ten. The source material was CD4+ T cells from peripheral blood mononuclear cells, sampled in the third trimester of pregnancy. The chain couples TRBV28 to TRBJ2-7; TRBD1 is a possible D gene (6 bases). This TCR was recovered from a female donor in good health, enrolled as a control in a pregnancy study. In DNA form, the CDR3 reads TGTGCCAGCAGACGGGACAATCTATCCTACGAGCAGTACTTC. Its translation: CASRRDNLSYEQYF. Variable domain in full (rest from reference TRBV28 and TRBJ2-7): DVKVTQSSRYLVKRTGEKVFLECVQDMDHENMFWYRQDPGLGLRLIYFSYDVKMKEKGDIPEGYSVSREKKERFSLILESASTNQTSMYLCASRRDNLSYEQYFGPGTRLTVT.